One and the same sample provided the 18 T cell receptor beta chains below, sequenced in a study of blood T cell repertoires in COVID-19. Profiling relied on immunoSEQ multiplex PCR, and the TCRdb table lists in-frame clones only, not all of them. The sample shows about 330,000 clones, about 87% of them seen only once. The sample was peripheral blood. The receptors shown here come from a man aged 30-40 years with COVID-19, enrolled during active disease.

This chain uses TRBV9 with TRBJ2-7; the match to TRBD1 covers 10 bases. V lost 5 bases, J lost 0 bases, and 5 bases stayed unmatched. CDR1 and CDR2 from the germline V gene are SGDLS and YYNGEE. This CDR3 is 15 amino acids long. Here the CDR3 DNA reads TGTGCCAGCAGTCTCAGGGACAGGGGCTCCTACGAGCAGTACTTC. It yields the protein CASSLRDRGSYEQYF.

This sequence joins TRBV27 and TRBJ1-1, with 8 nucleotides matching TRBD1. Germline V gene lookup returns CDR1 MNHEY and CDR2 SMNVEV (reference sequence). V was pared by 2 bases and J by 0 bases, with 11 bases of the junction left unmatched. The CDR3 runs 18 residues. CDR3: CASSLEGPGGPMNTEAFF. CDR3 DNA sequence: TGTGCCAGCAGTTTAGAAGGGCCAGGGGGCCCTATGAACACTGAAGCTTTCTTT.

The V gene is TRBV29-1, the J gene TRBJ2-5; D possibly corresponds to TRBD1 (5 bases). CDR3 size: 12 residues. Germline CDR1 SQVTM, CDR2 ANQGSEA. V was trimmed by 8 bases and J by 1 base, leaving 11 bases between them. The chain's CDR3 is CSIWTLQETQYF. CDR3 bases: TGCAGCATATGGACACTCCAAGAGACCCAGTACTTC.

The chain couples TRBV7-9 to TRBJ1-1; 12 nucleotides align to TRBD1. Germline CDR1 is SEHNR and CDR2 is FQNEAQ (reference sequence). This CDR3 spans 18 amino acids. The trim removed 4 bases at V and 7 bases at J, leaving 16 bases unmatched. The CDR3 region has the DNA TGTGCCAGCAGCTACTTACCGGGACAGGGGGCCTTCGAGGGTGAAGCTTTCTTT. As protein: CASSYLPGQGAFEGEAFF.

This clone turned up a few times. The V call is TRBV7-3, the J call TRBJ2-2; 8 bases match TRBD1. V lost 4 bases and J lost 2; bases outside the gene matches: 6. Germline V gene sequence: CDR1 SGHTA, CDR2 FQGTGA. The CDR3 runs 16 residues. Written as DNA, the CDR3 is TGTGCCAGCAGCTCTGGGACAGGACTTAACACCGGGGAGCTGTTTTTT. Translated: CASSSGTGLNTGELFF.

The chain carries TRBV7-3 and TRBJ2-3, with TRBD2 identical over 8 bases. Trimming took 3 bases from V and 1 from J; bases not matched to a gene: 0. In germline, CDR1 is SGHTA, CDR2 FQGTGA. The CDR3 covers 14 residues. DNA for the CDR3: TGTGCCAGCAGCTTTAGCGGGGGCACAGATACGCAGTATTTT. It yields the protein CASSFSGGTDTQYF.

This clone was seen once. This chain connects TRBV4-3 to TRBJ2-7; 9 nucleotides match TRBD2. The CDR3 is made up of 16 amino acids. V was clipped by 0 bases and J by 6 bases; unmatched bases: 9. Germline assignment: CDR1 LGHNA and CDR2 YSLEER. CDR3 protein: CASSQDVAGGPIEQYF. The CDR3 DNA is TGCGCCAGCAGCCAAGATGTTGCGGGAGGGCCAATCGAGCAGTACTTC.

V is TRBV5-1 and J is TRBJ2-7, with a possible D match to TRBD1 (6 bases). CDR3 size: 15 residues. Germline V gene lookup returns CDR1 SGHRS and CDR2 YFSETQ. The V end was cut by 0 bases, the J end by 5 bases, with 15 bases between. This CDR3 reads CASSLEVGTSDEQYF. The DNA for the CDR3 is TGCGCCAGCAGCTTGGAGGTCGGGACATCTGACGAGCAGTACTTC.

The chain recombines TRBV12-3 or TRBV12-4 with TRBJ1-2; D is perhaps TRBD1 (6 bases). V dropped 5 bases and J dropped 3 bases, with 10 bases sitting between them. The length of the CDR3 is 13 residues. The DNA for the CDR3 is TGTGCCAGCAGTACTACAGGGCACTATGGCTACACCTTC. It encodes CASSTTGHYGYTF.

This chain uses TRBV5-1 with TRBJ1-2; no clear D gene. V lost 6 bases and J lost 2, with 11 bases in between. Germline values: CDR1 SGHRS, CDR2 YFSETQ. CDR3 length: 13 amino acids. The CDR3 here is CASNNGENYGYTF. In nucleotides, the CDR3 is TGCGCCAGCAATAATGGGGAGAACTATGGCTACACCTTC.

The chain combines TRBV9 with TRBJ2-5; 9 nucleotides align to TRBD2. This CDR3 contains 15 residues. V was pared by 0 bases and J by 4 bases, with 4 bases of the junction left unmatched. Germline V gene sequence: CDR1 SGDLS, CDR2 YYNGEE. CDR3 DNA: TGTGCCAGCAGCGTAGGGGGGCGGGGGGGAGAGACCCAGTACTTC. Its protein is CASSVGGRGGETQYF.

For the CDR3, the DNA is TGTGCCAGCAGCGGGGGGACAGGGTATTATTACGAGCAGTACTTC. Its translation is CASSGGTGYYYEQYF. The rearrangement links TRBV5-5 to TRBJ2-7; 9 bases agree with TRBD1. The CDR3 totals 15 residues. J gave up 4 bases and V 4 bases, and 9 bases lay outside the gene matches. The germline CDR1 and CDR2 sequences are SGHKS and YYEKEE (reference sequence).

The rearrangement joins TRBV19 to TRBJ1-3; D unresolved. This CDR3 comprises 15 residues. The ends were cut back, 3 bases at V and 0 bases at J, with 9 bases in the middle. The germline CDR1 and CDR2 sequences are LNHDA and SQIVND (reference sequence). The DNA of the CDR3 is TGTGCCAGTAGTATGAGCTCCACCTCTGGAAACACCATATATTTT. It yields the protein CASSMSSTSGNTIYF.

This chain uses TRBV7-2 with TRBJ2-7; a weak D match, TRBD2 (6 bases). The CDR3 extends over 14 amino acids. The germline V and J ends were trimmed by 6 bases and 0 bases, with 12 bases remaining between them. CDR1 and CDR2 from the germline V gene are SGHTA and FQGNSA. The CDR3 spells CASSGTASSYEQYF. The CDR3 DNA is TGTGCCAGCAGTGGGACTGCCAGCTCCTACGAGCAGTACTTC.

The V gene is TRBV28, the J gene TRBJ1-4, with D maybe TRBD1 (6 bases). This CDR3 has 15 amino acids. The germline V gene has CDR1 MDHEN and CDR2 SYDVKM. V gave up 2 bases and J gave up 3 bases, with 10 bases separating them. The CDR3 DNA reads TGTGCCAGCAGTTTAACAGGGATTGCTAATGAAAAACTGTTTTTT. Translated, it gives CASSLTGIANEKLFF.

This clone was observed a single time. This chain uses TRBV5-1 with TRBJ2-7; TRBD1 agrees at 7 bases. V trimming: 4 bases; J trimming: 2 bases; junction bases outside the gene matches: 6. This CDR3 spans 14 amino acids. Germline lookup yields CDR1 SGHRS and CDR2 YFSETQ. The CDR3 sequence: CASSTDRDTYEQYF. The CDR3 DNA is TGCGCCAGCAGCACAGACAGGGATACCTACGAGCAGTACTTC.

The chain has TRBV18 and TRBJ2-7, with a tentative D call TRBD2 (6 bases). V gave up 5 bases and J gave up 5 bases, with 16 bases separating them. The germline CDR1 and CDR2 sequences are KGHSH and LQKENI. This CDR3 has 14 amino acids. The CDR3 DNA reads as TGTGCCAGCTCAAATGCCGGGACTCCCGACGAGCAGTACTTC. Protein: CASSNAGTPDEQYF. The entire variable domain, with the rest obtained from reference TRBV18 and TRBJ2-7, is as follows: NAGVMQNPRHLVRRRGQEARLRCSPMKGHSHVYWYRQLPEEGLKFMVYLQKENIIDESGMPKERFSAEFPKEGPSILRIQQVVRGDSAAYFCASSNAGTPDEQYFGPGTRLTVT.

The rearrangement uses TRBV6-2 or TRBV6-3 and TRBJ2-2; maybe TRBD1 (5 bases). Between the trimmed V and J ends, which lost 6 bases and 5 bases, there was a span of 10 bases. The CDR3 has 13 residues. The germline gives CDR1 MNHEY, CDR2 SVGEGT. The CDR3 DNA is TGTGCCAGCAGCCCACAGGAGACCGGGGAGCTGTTTTTT. It specifies CASSPQETGELFF.